The following is a T cell receptor (beta chain) sequence with its context. The target antigen is unknown. This specimen belongs to a study of cytomegalovirus exposure and HLA in healthy donors. Overall study results and limits: Later analysis identified several of the most significant clusters that appeared linked to common viral pathogens.

Each donor was healthy, and each was a bone marrow donor. The CDR3 is 16 residues long. Germline CDR1 SGHRS, CDR2 YFSETQ. V was clipped by 2 bases and J by 1 base, with 15 bases between them. PCR primers comprised 60 Vbeta and 13 Jbeta primers. Libraries were prepared by immunoSEQ multiplex PCR; TCRdb keeps only in-frame clonotypes and omits some of them. The sample table includes about 34,000 clones. V and J are TRBV5-1 and TRBJ2-5; possibly TRBD1 for D (5 bases). The sample consisted of PBMCs. The TCR was taken from a middle-aged woman in good health and CMV-seropositive. CDR3: CASSFFPQDGQETQYF. The DNA of the CDR3 is TGCGCCAGCAGCTTCTTCCCACAGGATGGCCAAGAGACCCAGTACTTC.